This TCR beta chain stems from a study of T cell responses to AZD1222 COVID-19 vaccine. There are 13 residues in the CDR3. V lost 9 bases, J lost 0 bases, and 11 bases lay in between. On this clone: Its target is not known.

Whole-study findings and limits: Spike-specific TCR breadth and depth rose after two AZD1222 doses. In the spike-specific TCR repertoire, nearly half reportedly target unmutated variant regions. Spike was spanned by vaccine-associated CD4 TCRs, with dominance at 160-218 and 743-854.

Analysis merged second doses at about 4 or about 12 weeks. TCRdb's table, derived via immunoSEQ multiplex PCR, lists solely in-frame clones and lacks some. The sample shows fewer than 180,000 clones, under 95% of them seen only once. This TCR derives from an adult who received the AZD1222 COVID-19 vaccine. The source material was peripheral blood, sampled 28 days after the second AZD1222 dose. The chain uses TRBV12-3 or TRBV12-4 and TRBJ1-1; perhaps TRBD1 as D (5 bases). CDR3: CASKGAMNTEAFF. The CDR3 DNA reads as TGTGCCAGTAAAGGGGCCATGAACACTGAAGCTTTCTTT.